One and the same sample provided the 26 T cell receptor beta chains below, sequenced in a study of cytomegalovirus exposure and HLA in healthy donors. Use of 60 Vbeta and 13 Jbeta primers characterized the PCR. Generated by immunoSEQ multiplex PCR, the TCRdb table keeps only in-frame clones and is missing some. The sample contains some 150,000 clones, roughly two thirds of which appear only once. The sample taken for sequencing was PBMCs. These receptors were collected from a woman in her 30s in good health and CMV-seronegative.

This chain joins TRBV5-4 and TRBJ2-1; tentatively, D is TRBD2 (6 bases). Germline V gene sequence: CDR1 SGHNT, CDR2 YYREEE (reference sequence). CDR3 size: 15 residues. Trimming removed 4 bases from V and 2 bases from J, with 13 bases in between. The CDR3 sequence: CASSLELAPYNEQFF. In nucleotides, the CDR3 is TGTGCCAGCAGCCTGGAACTAGCCCCCTACAATGAGCAGTTCTTC.

This chain joins TRBV18 and TRBJ1-1, with D hard to call. CDR1 is KGHSH and CDR2 is LQKENI in the germline V gene. Trimming removed 2 bases from V and 6 bases from J, with 7 bases in between. The CDR3 covers 12 residues. The CDR3 region has the DNA TGTGCCAGCTCACCAGACAAACCTGAAGCTTTCTTT. This sequence encodes CASSPDKPEAFF.

The V and J genes are TRBV19 and TRBJ2-7; 11 nucleotides match TRBD2. V lost 7 bases, J lost 5 bases, and 7 bases stayed unmatched. Germline V gene sequence: CDR1 LNHDA, CDR2 SQIVND (reference sequence). The length of the CDR3 is 14 residues. Here the CDR3 DNA reads TGTGCCAGTAACATAGCGGGAGGGAACCACGAGCAGTACTTC. Translation gives CASNIAGGNHEQYF. Full variable domain (remainder filled in from reference TRBV19 and TRBJ2-7): DGGITQSPKYLFRKEGQNVTLSCEQNLNHDAMYWYRQDPGQGLRLIYYSQIVNDFQKGDIAEGYSVSREKKESFPLTVTSAQKNPTAFYLCASNIAGGNHEQYFGPGTRLTVT.

V usage is TRBV7-3 and J usage is TRBJ2-3, with a possible D match to TRBD2 (5 bases). V gave up 5 bases and J gave up 1 base, with 19 bases separating them. Germline values: CDR1 SGHTA, CDR2 FQGTGA. This CDR3 contains 17 residues. This CDR3 reads CASSPTPDSARTDTQYF. The DNA for the CDR3 is TGTGCCAGCAGCCCAACCCCGGACTCAGCTCGCACAGATACGCAGTATTTT.

The chain joins TRBV7-3 to TRBJ1-1, with a tentative D call TRBD1 (5 bases). With 2 bases removed from V and 5 bases from J, the gap between germline ends came to 9 bases. Germline-derived CDR1 and CDR2 are SGHTA and FQGTGA. This CDR3 region has 13 residues. The CDR3 is CASSLEGRTEAFF. The CDR3 nucleotides read TGTGCCAGCAGCTTAGAGGGGAGGACTGAAGCTTTCTTT.

The chain is built from TRBV6-4 and TRBJ2-3, with 8 nucleotides matching TRBD2. This CDR3 has 14 residues. V lost 6 bases to trimming and J lost 0 bases; unmatched junction nucleotides: 2. The germline CDR1 and CDR2 sequences are MRHNA and SNTAGT. CDR3 DNA sequence: TGTGCCAGCAGCGCTAGCGGGAGCACAGATACGCAGTATTTT. Residues: CASSASGSTDTQYF.

This clone was seen more than once but under ten times. V gene TRBV5-4 combines with J gene TRBJ2-3; 7 nucleotides agree with TRBD1. CDR1 SGHNT and CDR2 YYREEE come from the germline V gene (reference sequence). Losses at the gene ends were 2 bases for V and 0 bases for J; bases not matched to a gene: 6. The CDR3 sequence is 16 residues long. CDR3 in DNA: TGTGCCAGCAGCTTATCACAGGGGAGAAGCACAGATACGCAGTATTTT. Its translation: CASSLSQGRSTDTQYF.

The chain has TRBV11-2 and TRBJ1-5; TRBD1 is a possible D gene (6 bases). The CDR3 is 14 residues long. CDR1 SGHAT and CDR2 FQNNGV come from the germline V gene. The ends were cut back, 5 bases at V and 5 bases at J, with 13 bases in the middle. The CDR3 spells CASSATGRDQPQHF. CDR3 DNA: TGTGCCAGCAGCGCAACAGGGCGGGATCAGCCCCAGCATTTT.

This chain joins TRBV7-2 and TRBJ2-6; a possible D gene is TRBD2 (5 bases). The V end was cut by 4 bases, the J end by 5 bases, with 15 bases between. Germline values: CDR1 SGHTA, CDR2 FQGNSA. The CDR3 has 16 residues. The CDR3 nucleotides read TGTGCCAGCAGCTCCCTACGGGAAGGTAGGGCCAACGTCCTGACTTTC. This sequence encodes CASSSLREGRANVLTF.

The chain joins TRBV7-2 to TRBJ2-2; TRBD1 matches 9 bases. The V and J ends lost 5 bases and 7 bases, in that order; junction bases with no gene match: 8. CDR1 SGHTA and CDR2 FQGNSA come from the germline V gene. The CDR3 extends over 15 amino acids. The CDR3: CASSAGQGRIGELFF. The CDR3, as DNA: TGTGCCAGCAGCGCCGGACAGGGGAGGATCGGGGAGCTGTTTTTT.

The table lists this clone with a few counts. The genes are TRBV28 and TRBJ2-2; 7 nucleotides match TRBD1. CDR1 and CDR2 from the germline V gene are MDHEN and SYDVKM. The CDR3 contains 15 residues. V was pared by 8 bases and J by 5 bases, with 11 bases of the junction left unmatched. CDR3 sequence (DNA): TGTGCCAGCTGCGAAAGGGGGCAAAGGACCGGGGAGCTGTTTTTT. This gives the protein CASCERGQRTGELFF.

The chain recombines TRBV7-6 with TRBJ2-5, with TRBD1 matching 11 bases. The V gene end was trimmed by 1 base and the J gene end by 4 bases; junction bases not matched to a gene: 2. Germline-derived CDR1 and CDR2 are SGHVS and FNYEAQ. This CDR3 contains 15 residues. For the CDR3, the DNA is TGTGCCAGCAGCTTAGAGGACAGGGGGCGAGAGACCCAGTACTTC. Protein sequence: CASSLEDRGRETQYF.

V usage is TRBV4-3 and J usage is TRBJ1-6; D remains ambiguous. Trimming left V 4 bases short and J 7 bases short, with 11 bases between. Per germline, CDR1 LGHNA and CDR2 YSLEER. This CDR3 comprises 14 residues. The CDR3 nucleotides are TGCGCCAGCAGCCCACACGAGGGCAATTCACCCCTCCACTTT. Protein product: CASSPHEGNSPLHF.

This sequence joins TRBV7-9 and TRBJ1-6; 7 bases agree with TRBD1. CDR1 is SEHNR and CDR2 is FQNEAQ in the germline V gene (reference sequence). There are 15 residues in the CDR3. V shed 4 bases, J shed 5 bases, and the junction held 5 bases outside the gene matches. The CDR3 nucleotides are TGTGCCAGCAGCTACGAAGACAGGGATAATTCACCCCTCCACTTT. Its translation: CASSYEDRDNSPLHF.

This clone was recorded a few times. The J gene is TRBJ2-1, the V gene TRBV27, with 7 bases that match TRBD1. The trim removed 6 bases at V and 4 bases at J, leaving 3 bases unmatched. Germline V gene sequence: CDR1 MNHEY, CDR2 SMNVEV (reference sequence). CDR3 length equals 13 residues. The CDR3, as DNA: TGTGCCAGCAGACTACAGGGGTACAATGAGCAGTTCTTC. Amino acid sequence: CASRLQGYNEQFF.

The CDR3 DNA is TGTGCCAGCAGCCCCTCGACTAGGCCCTCTAGCACAGATACGCAGTATTTT. It yields the protein CASSPSTRPSSTDTQYF. The chain links TRBV9 to TRBJ2-3, with a tentative D call TRBD2 (6 bases). Looked up from germline, CDR1 is SGDLS and CDR2 is YYNGEE. V shed 4 bases and J shed 0 bases, with 18 bases lying between them. The CDR3 loop spans 17 amino acids.

The chain recombines TRBV30 with TRBJ2-7; TRBD1 might be the D (5 bases). The CDR3 consists of 12 residues. CDR1 is GTSNPN, CDR2 SVGIG, per germline (reference sequence). Trimming stripped 4 bases from V and 2 bases from J, with 9 bases between. Here the CDR3 DNA reads TGTGCCTGGAAGACAGCTGCCTACGAGCAGTACTTC. It is translated as CAWKTAAYEQYF.

The chain carries TRBV27 and TRBJ1-4; TRBD1 matches 7 bases. The CDR3 runs 19 residues. The ends lost 4 bases at V and 10 bases at J; junction bases unmatched: 24. Looked up from germline, CDR1 is MNHEY and CDR2 is SMNVEV (reference sequence). CDR3 sequence (DNA): TGTGCCAGCAGTTCTCCCGCCCGACAGGGCGCGACCTCTAGGGGAAAACTGTTTTTT. It is translated as CASSSPARQGATSRGKLFF.

V and J are TRBV7-3 and TRBJ1-1; D remains ambiguous. Germline lookup yields CDR1 SGHTA and CDR2 FQGTGA. Trimming left V 6 bases short and J 1 base short, with 9 bases between. This CDR3 is 13 amino acids long. CDR3 coding DNA: TGTGCCAGCAGAATTGAGGGGAACACTGAAGCTTTCTTT. Residues: CASRIEGNTEAFF.

Details on this clone: A junction boundary mismatches the germline segment, possibly from a read error. The chain carries TRBV7-7 and TRBJ2-5; D is perhaps TRBD2 (6 bases). The CDR3 spans 15 residues. Germline V gives CDR1 SSHAT, CDR2 FNYEAQ (reference sequence). The CDR3 spells CASSLVVGDLETQYF. CDR3 DNA sequence: TGTGCTAGCAGCTTAGTCGTGGGGGACTTGGAGACCCAGTACTTC.

The rearrangement joins TRBV7-2 to TRBJ2-7; 7 bases align to TRBD1. The V segment lost 2 bases and the J segment 2 bases; nucleotides outside the gene matches: 3. This CDR3 region has 14 residues. Per the germline V gene, CDR1 is SGHTA and CDR2 is FQGNSA. For the CDR3, the DNA is TGTGCCAGCAGCTTACTCGACAGGGCCTACGAGCAGTACTTC. Its protein product is CASSLLDRAYEQYF.

This sequence joins TRBV28 and TRBJ1-1; D gene unclear. Per the germline V gene, CDR1 is MDHEN and CDR2 is SYDVKM. The CDR3 is 11 residues long. The V end lost 2 bases, the J end lost 11 bases, and 9 bases lay between the germline ends. The CDR3: CASSLTRLAFF. CDR3 sequence (DNA): TGTGCCAGCAGTTTAACCAGGTTGGCTTTCTTT.

The chain links TRBV11-2 to TRBJ2-7, with 9 bases that match TRBD2. The germline V gene has CDR1 SGHAT and CDR2 FQNNGV. V lost 2 bases, J lost 4 bases, and 3 bases stayed unmatched. This CDR3 has 14 amino acids. The CDR3 DNA reads as TGTGCCAGCAGCTTAATGCGGGAGGGGTACGAGCAGTACTTC. Translated, it gives CASSLMREGYEQYF.

The chain is built from TRBV4-1 and TRBJ2-7; 14 bases agree with TRBD2. V was clipped by 2 bases and J by 8 bases; unmatched bases: 5. Germline V gene sequence: CDR1 MGHRA, CDR2 YSYEKL. The CDR3 is 15 amino acids. In DNA, the CDR3 is TGCGCCAGCAGCCAAACGACTAGCGGGGGGGGGAAGCAGTACTTC. The encoded protein is CASSQTTSGGGKQYF.

This chain links TRBV5-5 with TRBJ1-5, with D unclear. This CDR3 has 13 residues. CDR1 is SGHKS, CDR2 YYEKEE, per germline (reference sequence). Trimming stripped 4 bases from V and 5 bases from J, with 10 bases between. For the CDR3, the DNA is TGTGCCAGCAGCCCCGTGGGCGATCAGCCCCAGCATTTT. Protein sequence: CASSPVGDQPQHF.

This clone was seen once. This chain uses TRBV29-1 with TRBJ2-5; 8 bases align to TRBD2. The assigned J gene may be wrong: the sequence end matches TRBJ2-7 better. Germline CDR1 reads SQVTM; CDR2 reads ANQGSEA. The CDR3 contains 15 residues. Here the CDR3 reads CSVEVDRGGSYEQYF. The DNA of the CDR3 is TGCAGCGTTGAAGTGGATCGGGGGGGCTCCTACGAGCAGTACTTC.